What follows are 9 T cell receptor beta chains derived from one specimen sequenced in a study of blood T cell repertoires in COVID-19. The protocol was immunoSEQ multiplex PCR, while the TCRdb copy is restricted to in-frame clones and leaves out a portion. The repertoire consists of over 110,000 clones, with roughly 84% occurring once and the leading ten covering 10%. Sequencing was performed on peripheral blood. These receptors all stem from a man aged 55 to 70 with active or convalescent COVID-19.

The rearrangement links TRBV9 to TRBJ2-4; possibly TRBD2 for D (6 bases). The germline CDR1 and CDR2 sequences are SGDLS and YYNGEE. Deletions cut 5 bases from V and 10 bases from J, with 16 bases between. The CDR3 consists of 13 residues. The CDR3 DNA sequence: TGTGCCAGCAGTCCTAACTCGGAGGGGATTCAGTACTTC. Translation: CASSPNSEGIQYF.

The CDR3 bases are TGCGCCAGCAGCTTGGTGCGGGGGTTGACAGATACGCAGTATTTT. This sequence encodes CASSLVRGLTDTQYF. The chain uses TRBV5-1 and TRBJ2-3; the match to TRBD2 covers 7 bases. CDR1 is SGHRS and CDR2 is YFSETQ in the germline V gene. Losses at the gene ends were 0 bases for V and 3 bases for J; bases not matched to a gene: 4. The CDR3 has 15 amino acids.

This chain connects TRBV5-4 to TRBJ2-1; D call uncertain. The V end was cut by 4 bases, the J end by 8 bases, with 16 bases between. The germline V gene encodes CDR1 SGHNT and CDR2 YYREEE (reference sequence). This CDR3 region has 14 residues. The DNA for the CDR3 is TGTGCCAGCAGCGCCGGTTTTGGTGAATATGAGCAGTTCTTC. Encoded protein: CASSAGFGEYEQFF.

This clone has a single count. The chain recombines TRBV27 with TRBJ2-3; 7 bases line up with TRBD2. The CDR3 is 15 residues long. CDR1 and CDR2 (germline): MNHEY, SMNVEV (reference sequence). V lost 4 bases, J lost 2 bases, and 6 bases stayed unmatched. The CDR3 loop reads CASSSGGGYTDTQYF. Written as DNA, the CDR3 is TGTGCCAGCAGTTCCGGCGGGGGTTACACAGATACGCAGTATTTT.

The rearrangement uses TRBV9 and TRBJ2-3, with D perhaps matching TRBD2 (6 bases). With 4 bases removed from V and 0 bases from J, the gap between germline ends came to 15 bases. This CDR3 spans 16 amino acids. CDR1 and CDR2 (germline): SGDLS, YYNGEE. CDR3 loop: CASSSGSGTSTDTQYF. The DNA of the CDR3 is TGTGCCAGCAGCTCCGGAAGTGGGACTAGCACAGATACGCAGTATTTT.

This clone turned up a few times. The CDR3 coding sequence is TGCAGCGTTGAAGGACAGGGGGGCCCCTACGAGCAGTACTTC. Amino acid sequence: CSVEGQGGPYEQYF. The V and J genes are TRBV29-1 and TRBJ2-7; 9 bases fit TRBD1. CDR3 size: 14 residues. Trimming removed 1 base from V and 2 bases from J; junction bases left unmatched: 3. CDR1 is SQVTM and CDR2 is ANQGSEA in the germline V gene.

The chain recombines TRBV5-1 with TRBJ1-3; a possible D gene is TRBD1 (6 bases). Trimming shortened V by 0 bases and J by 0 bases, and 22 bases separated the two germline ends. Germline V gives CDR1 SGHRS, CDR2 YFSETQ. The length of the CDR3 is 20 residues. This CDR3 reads CASSLDGGLRGRNSGNTIYF. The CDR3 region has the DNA TGCGCCAGCAGCTTGGACGGGGGGCTGAGGGGCCGTAACTCTGGAAACACCATATATTTT.

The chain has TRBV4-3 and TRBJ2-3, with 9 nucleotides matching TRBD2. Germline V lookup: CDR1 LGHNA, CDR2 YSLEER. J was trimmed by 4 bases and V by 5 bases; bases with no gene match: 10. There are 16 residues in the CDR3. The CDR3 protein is CASSTRASGIADTQYF. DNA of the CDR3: TGCGCCAGCAGCACTCGAGCTAGCGGGATCGCAGATACGCAGTATTTT.

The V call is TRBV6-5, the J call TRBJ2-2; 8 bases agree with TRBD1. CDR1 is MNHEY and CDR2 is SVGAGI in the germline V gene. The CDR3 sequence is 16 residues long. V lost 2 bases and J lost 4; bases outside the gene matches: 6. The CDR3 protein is CASSYHVTGGTGELFF. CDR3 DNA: TGTGCCAGCAGTTACCACGTTACAGGGGGCACCGGGGAGCTGTTTTTT.